The 20 T cell receptor beta chains in this list originate from one sample, sequenced in a study of T-cell reconstitution after alpha-beta-depleted transplantation in children. During its preparation, the TCRbeta library received unique molecular identifiers. MiXCR was run by TCRdb on the PCR reads, yielding one entry per CDR3 protein. The sample comprises 230,000 or so distinct CDR3 sequences, more than 10% of which are singletons, and around 3% rests with the top ten. The source material was PBMCs from the stem cell graft donor, sampled from the stem cell graft. The receptors were sampled from a human donor who donated a stem cell graft to a child with acute lymphoblastic leukemia.

This clonotype was picked up a small number of times. The genes are TRBV5-1 and TRBJ2-1, with D possibly being TRBD1 or TRBD2 (6 bases each). V was pared by 0 bases and J by 3 bases, with 10 bases between. Germline-derived CDR1 and CDR2 are SGHRS and YFSETQ. This CDR3 is 15 amino acids long. The CDR3 is CASSLVEGGYNEQFF. CDR3 nucleotide sequence: TGCGCCAGCAGCTTGGTCGAGGGGGGCTACAATGAGCAGTTCTTC.

This clonotype was observed a handful of times. The rearrangement uses TRBV25-1 and TRBJ2-5; D may be TRBD2 (5 bases). Germline values: CDR1 MGHDK, CDR2 SYGVNS. The germline V and J ends were trimmed by 3 bases and 5 bases, with 10 bases remaining between them. The CDR3 has 13 amino acids. CDR3: CASSEGARETQYF. The CDR3 region has the DNA TGTGCCAGCAGTGAGGGAGCTCGTGAGACCCAGTACTTC.

This clonotype has a count of ten or more. This chain joins TRBV6-1 and TRBJ2-1, with no clear D. V was shortened by 5 bases and J by 9 bases, with 11 bases between the two germline ends. CDR1 and CDR2 from the germline V gene are MNHNS and SASEGT. The CDR3 totals 12 residues. The CDR3 DNA reads as TGTGCCAGCAGTCTCCGCGGTGGTGAGCAGTTCTTC. It translates to CASSLRGGEQFF.

At least ten counts were recorded for this clonotype. V usage is TRBV15 and J usage is TRBJ2-3; D perhaps matches TRBD1 (6 bases). Germline CDR1 LNHNV, CDR2 YYDKDF (reference sequence). V shed 6 bases and J shed 2 bases, with 9 bases lying between them. The CDR3 spans 13 residues. The CDR3 is CATRRDTTDTQYF. The CDR3, as DNA: TGTGCCACCAGACGGGACACCACAGATACGCAGTATTTT. Full variable domain (remainder filled in from reference TRBV15 and TRBJ2-3): DAMVIQNPRYQVTQFGKPVTLSCSQTLNHNVMYWYQQKSSQAPKLLFHYYDKDFNNEADTPDNFQSRRPNTSFCFLDIRSPGLGDTAMYLCATRRDTTDTQYFGPGTRLTVL.

This clonotype has just a few counts. The V gene is TRBV20-1, the J gene TRBJ1-6; D possibly corresponds to TRBD1 (5 bases). The V gene's germline CDR1 is DFQATT and CDR2 SNEGSKA (reference sequence). Trimming stripped 1 base from V and 5 bases from J, with 9 bases between. This CDR3 region has 14 residues. CDR3 in DNA: TGCAGTGCTAGAGGTGGGGCAAATAATTCACCCCTCCACTTT. It yields the protein CSARGGANNSPLHF.

This clonotype has a count of ten or more. V gene TRBV28 combines with J gene TRBJ1-2; the D is unclear. The CDR3 length is 11 residues. Trimming left V 8 bases short and J 8 bases short, with 12 bases between. In germline, CDR1 is MDHEN, CDR2 SYDVKM. The CDR3 loop is CASSGVWGYTF. Here the CDR3 DNA reads TGTGCCAGCTCTGGGGTCTGGGGCTACACCTTC.

The chain combines TRBV7-9 with TRBJ2-1; 11 positions match TRBD2. CDR1 is SEHNR and CDR2 is FQNEAQ in the germline V gene (reference sequence). V gave up 0 bases and J gave up 6 bases; unmatched junction bases: 7. This CDR3 comprises 17 residues. CDR3 loop: CASSLALAGEGRNEQFF. Here the CDR3 DNA reads TGTGCCAGCAGCTTAGCACTAGCGGGAGAAGGGCGCAATGAGCAGTTCTTC.

This clonotype appeared many times. The rearrangement links TRBV9 to TRBJ2-7; the match to TRBD1 covers 8 bases. Germline loops: CDR1 SGDLS, CDR2 YYNGEE. J lost 5 bases, V lost 3 bases, and 1 base had no gene match. The CDR3 covers 12 residues. CDR3 loop: CASSAGGDEQYF. The CDR3 region has the DNA TGTGCCAGCAGCGCAGGGGGCGACGAGCAGTACTTC.

At least ten counts were recorded for this clonotype. In DNA form, the CDR3 reads TGTGCCATCAGAAAGCCAGACCAAGAGACCCAGTACTTC. This gives the protein CAIRKPDQETQYF. The chain has TRBV10-3 and TRBJ2-5; D gene uncertain. V lost 6 bases and J 0 bases, leaving 8 bases between the germline ends. Per germline, CDR1 ENHRY and CDR2 SYGVKD. The CDR3 loop spans 13 amino acids.

This clonotype has at least ten counts. This chain links TRBV28 with TRBJ1-5; the D gene is possibly TRBD1 (6 bases). In germline, CDR1 is MDHEN, CDR2 SYDVKM. The CDR3 covers 14 residues. The V end was cut by 4 bases, the J end by 5 bases, with 12 bases between. CDR3 nucleotide sequence: TGTGCCAGCAGTTCGGGGACAAGGGATCAGCCCCAGCATTTT. Translated: CASSSGTRDQPQHF. The full variable domain, completed using reference TRBV28 and TRBJ1-5, is DVKVTQSSRYLVKRTGEKVFLECVQDMDHENMFWYRQDPGLGLRLIYFSYDVKMKEKGDIPEGYSVSREKKERFSLILESASTNQTSMYLCASSSGTRDQPQHFGDGTRLSIL.

The sample holds many counts of this clonotype. The chain has TRBV6-4 and TRBJ2-3; the D gene is possibly TRBD2 (5 bases). Germline V CDR1 and CDR2: MRHNA, SNTAGT. Trimming removed 4 bases at V and 6 bases at J, with 17 bases between. CDR3 length: 15 amino acids. Here the CDR3 DNA reads TGTGCCAGCAGTGCGGCTAGCACCAATATGGATACGCAGTATTTT. This gives the protein CASSAASTNMDTQYF.

This clonotype appeared many times. At one end the junction does not follow the germline gene, possibly because of a read error. This sequence joins TRBV6-5 and TRBJ2-1; D gene uncertain. CDR1 is MNHEY, CDR2 SVGAGI, per germline. This CDR3 has 12 residues. CDR3 nucleotides: TGTGCCAGCAGTAACTCCTACAATGAGCAGTTCTTC. Encoded protein: CASSNSYNEQFF.

In its sample, this clonotype was seen a few times. J is TRBJ2-7 and V is TRBV20-1, with 10 positions matching TRBD1. Germline-derived CDR1 and CDR2 are DFQATT and SNEGSKA (reference sequence). The CDR3 sequence is 16 residues long. V dropped 5 bases and J dropped 4; count of bases not matched to a gene: 14. Written as DNA, the CDR3 is TGCAGTGCTGATCTGACCGGGACAGGGGCGGGTTACGAGCAGTACTTC. It is translated as CSADLTGTGAGYEQYF.

The table lists this clonotype with many counts. This chain links TRBV5-6 with TRBJ1-6; no clear D gene. The CDR3 has 15 residues. V was cut by 7 bases and J by 11 bases, with 22 bases left in between. The germline V gene encodes CDR1 SGHDT and CDR2 YYEEEE. The CDR3 sequence: CASQLKHKASPPLHF. The CDR3 DNA is TGTGCCAGCCAGCTTAAGCACAAAGCCAGCCCACCCCTCCACTTT.

The sample holds many counts of this clonotype. The genes are TRBV7-8 and TRBJ2-5, with D unclear. CDR1 SGHVS and CDR2 FQNEAQ come from the germline V gene. The length of the CDR3 is 11 residues. Trimming took 1 base from V and 13 from J, leaving 10 bases between them. CDR3 sequence: CASSLGAVGYF. The CDR3 nucleotides read TGTGCCAGCAGCTTAGGGGCCGTGGGGTACTTC.

In DNA, the CDR3 is TGCGCCAGCAGCTTAGCACAGGGGTACTACGAGCAGTACTTC. Its protein is CASSLAQGYYEQYF. The chain combines TRBV5-1 with TRBJ2-7; 7 bases are shared with TRBD1. The germline gives CDR1 SGHRS, CDR2 YFSETQ. This CDR3 comprises 14 residues. The V segment lost 2 bases and the J segment 3 bases; nucleotides outside the gene matches: 5.

There are a few counts of this clonotype. The chain uses TRBV19 and TRBJ2-7; D not certain. CDR1 and CDR2 (germline): LNHDA, SQIVND (reference sequence). Trimming removed 7 bases from V and 6 bases from J, with 16 bases in between. CDR3 length: 13 residues. CDR3 bases: TGTGCCAGTACGACCTCCCTAGGGCGCGAGCAGTACTTC. Protein sequence: CASTTSLGREQYF. Full variable domain (missing parts from reference TRBV19 and TRBJ2-7): DGGITQSPKYLFRKEGQNVTLSCEQNLNHDAMYWYRQDPGQGLRLIYYSQIVNDFQKGDIAEGYSVSREKKESFPLTVTSAQKNPTAFYLCASTTSLGREQYFGPGTRLTVT.

At least ten counts were recorded for this clonotype. This chain connects TRBV6-2 or TRBV6-3 to TRBJ2-5; D possibly corresponds to TRBD2 (5 bases). The germline V and J ends were trimmed by 2 bases and 2 bases, with 9 bases remaining between them. Germline V gene data show CDR1 as MNHEY and CDR2 as SVGEGT. CDR3 size: 14 residues. CDR3 in amino acids: CASSYIRGQETQYF. CDR3 bases: TGTGCCAGCAGTTACATCCGGGGTCAAGAGACCCAGTACTTC.

This clonotype was counted many times. DNA of the CDR3: TGTGCCAGCAGCGGACGGGTGACTAGCGGGAGGGCCTACGAGCAGTACTTC. This gives the protein CASSGRVTSGRAYEQYF. The rearrangement links TRBV7-2 to TRBJ2-7; 14 nucleotides line up with TRBD2. This CDR3 region has 17 residues. V lost 5 bases to trimming and J lost 2 bases; unmatched junction nucleotides: 8. The germline gives CDR1 SGHTA, CDR2 FQGNSA.

This clonotype was detected ten times or more. The chain joins TRBV4-3 to TRBJ1-1, with TRBD1 identical over 7 bases. Germline loops: CDR1 LGHNA, CDR2 YSLEER. CDR3 size: 17 residues. Trimming removed 4 bases from V and 0 bases from J; junction bases left unmatched: 11. The CDR3 here is CASSRKVQGLLNTEAFF. The CDR3 DNA sequence: TGCGCCAGCAGCCGCAAAGTACAGGGGCTCTTGAACACTGAAGCTTTCTTT.